This TCR beta chain was identified in a study of blood T cell repertoires in COVID-19. Study as a whole: The samples span acute and convalescent COVID-19 from the United States, Italy and Spain. The cDNA or gDNA used as material had been derived from T cells, B-cell-depleted T cells, or PBMCs.

Method: immunoSEQ multiplex PCR; TCRdb's copy keeps in-frame clones and lacks some. The sample includes about 83,000 clones, around 84% of them seen just once. Germline lookup yields CDR1 SGHNT and CDR2 YYREEE (reference sequence). This CDR3 is 15 amino acids long. The V and J ends lost 3 bases and 6 bases, in that order; junction bases with no gene match: 2. Input material: peripheral blood. This receptor was identified in an elderly woman in a cohort sampled during active or convalescent COVID-19. The chain couples TRBV5-4 to TRBJ2-1; 14 bases line up with TRBD2. The CDR3 reads CASSSGLAGVNEQFF. The CDR3 nucleotides read TGTGCCAGCAGCTCGGGACTAGCGGGGGTCAATGAGCAGTTCTTC.